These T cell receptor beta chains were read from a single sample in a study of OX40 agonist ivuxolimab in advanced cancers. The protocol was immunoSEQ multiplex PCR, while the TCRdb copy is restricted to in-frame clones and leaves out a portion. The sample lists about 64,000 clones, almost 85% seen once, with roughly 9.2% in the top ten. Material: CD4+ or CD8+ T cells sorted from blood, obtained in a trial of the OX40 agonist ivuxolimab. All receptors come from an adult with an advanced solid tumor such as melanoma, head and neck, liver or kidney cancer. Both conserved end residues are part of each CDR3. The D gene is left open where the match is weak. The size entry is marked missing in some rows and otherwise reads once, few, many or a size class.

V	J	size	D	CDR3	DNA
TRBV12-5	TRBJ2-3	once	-	CASGSSITGSQADTQYF	TGTGCTAGTGGTTCGTCAATCACAGGATCGCAGGCAGATACGCAGTATTTT
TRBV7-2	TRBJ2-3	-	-	CASSPRQRNTDTQYF	TGTGCCAGCAGCCCCCGACAGCGAAACACAGATACGCAGTATTTT
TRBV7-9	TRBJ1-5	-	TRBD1	CASSSSWDSDQPQHF	TGTGCCAGCAGCTCCAGCTGGGACAGCGATCAGCCCCAGCATTTT
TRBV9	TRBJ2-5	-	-	CASSVRGTGEETQYF	TGTGCCAGCAGCGTGAGGGGGACGGGAGAAGAGACCCAGTACTTC
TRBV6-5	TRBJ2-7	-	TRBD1	CASSSPGQGANEQYF	TGTGCCAGCAGTTCACCGGGACAGGGGGCGAACGAGCAGTACTTC
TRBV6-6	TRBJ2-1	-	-	CASSYRDEQFF	TGTGCCAGCAGTTACCGGGACGAGCAGTTCTTC
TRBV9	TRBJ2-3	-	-	CASSVAGPPADTQYF	TGTGCCAGCAGCGTAGCGGGTCCCCCCGCAGATACGCAGTATTTT
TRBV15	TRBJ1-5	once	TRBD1	CATSREGGQKYQPQHF	TGTGCCACCAGCAGAGAGGGGGGACAGAAATATCAGCCCCAGCATTTT
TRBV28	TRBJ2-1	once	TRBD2	CASSLRGAKNEQFF	TGTGCCAGCAGTTTGCGGGGGGCCAAGAATGAGCAGTTCTTC
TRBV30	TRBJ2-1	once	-	CAWKRPGPYNEQFF	TGTGCCTGGAAAAGACCGGGTCCCTACAATGAGCAGTTCTTC
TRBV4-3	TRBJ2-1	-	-	CASSNRDSNEQFF	TGCGCCAGCAGCAACCGGGACTCCAATGAGCAGTTCTTC
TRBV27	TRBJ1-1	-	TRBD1	CASSRDRVNTEAFF	TGTGCCAGCAGTAGGGACAGGGTAAACACTGAAGCTTTCTTT
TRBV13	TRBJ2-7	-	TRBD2	CASSSTGTNAVSVDEQYF	TGTGCCAGCAGCTCAACCGGGACTAACGCGGTATCGGTGGACGAGCAGTACTTC
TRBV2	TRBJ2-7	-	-	CASTGLAYEQYF	TGTGCCAGCACTGGGCTAGCCTACGAGCAGTACTTC
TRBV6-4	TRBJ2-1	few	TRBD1	CASSPFPGQGHNEQFF	TGTGCCAGCAGTCCTTTCCCGGGACAGGGCCACAATGAGCAGTTCTTC
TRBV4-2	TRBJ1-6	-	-	CASSQSQRGSPLHF	TGTGCCAGCAGCCAATCGCAGAGGGGTTCACCCCTCCACTTT
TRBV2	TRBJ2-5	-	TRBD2	CASRPGTKQETQYF	TGTGCCAGCAGGCCCGGGACTAAACAAGAGACCCAGTACTTC
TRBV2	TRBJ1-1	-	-	CASLQGNTEAFF	TGTGCCAGTCTACAGGGAAACACTGAAGCTTTCTTT
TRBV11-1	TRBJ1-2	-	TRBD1	CASRDRVVESAYGYTF	TGTGCCAGCAGGGACAGGGTCGTAGAGTCGGCCTATGGCTACACCTTC
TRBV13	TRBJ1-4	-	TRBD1	CASSSNRDRGPEKLFF	TGTGCCAGCAGCTCAAACCGGGACAGGGGGCCTGAAAAACTGTTTTTT
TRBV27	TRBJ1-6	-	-	CASSLIGPNSPLHF	TGTGCCAGCAGTTTAATAGGGCCCAATTCACCCCTCCACTTT
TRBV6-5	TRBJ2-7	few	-	CASRPGDLSSYEQYF	TGTGCCAGCAGGCCAGGTGACCTGTCCTCCTACGAGCAGTACTTC
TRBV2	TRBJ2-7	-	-	CASSEFSRVNEQYF	TGTGCCAGCAGTGAGTTCAGCAGGGTCAACGAGCAGTACTTC
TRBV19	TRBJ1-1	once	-	CASSIRGRGAEAFF	TGTGCCAGTAGTATACGGGGCAGGGGAGCTGAAGCTTTCTTT
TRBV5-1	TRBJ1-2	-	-	CASSLEQFTNYGYTF	TGCGCCAGCAGCTTGGAACAGTTTACTAACTATGGCTACACCTTC
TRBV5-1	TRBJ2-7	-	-	CASSLGRGPYEQYF	TGCGCCAGCAGCTTGGGGCGGGGTCCCTACGAGCAGTACTTC
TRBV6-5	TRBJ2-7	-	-	CASSSPSPPKEQYF	TGTGCCAGCAGTTCCCCTAGCCCCCCGAAAGAGCAGTACTTC
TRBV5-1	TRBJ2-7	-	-	CASSLSVRDGGLYEQYF	TGCGCCAGCAGCTTGTCCGTTCGGGACGGAGGTCTTTACGAGCAGTACTTC
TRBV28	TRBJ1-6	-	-	CASSNIGAQVSPLHF	TGTGCCAGCAGTAACATTGGGGCGCAGGTTTCACCCCTCCACTTT
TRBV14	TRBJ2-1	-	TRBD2	CASSPSGGAYNEQFF	TGTGCCAGCAGCCCTAGCGGGGGGGCCTACAATGAGCAGTTCTTC
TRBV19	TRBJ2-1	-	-	CASRDRPLSYNEQFF	TGTGCCAGCCGCGACAGGCCCCTCTCCTACAATGAGCAGTTCTTC
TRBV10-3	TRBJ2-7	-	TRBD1	CATADRGSYEQYF	TGTGCCACCGCGGACAGGGGCTCCTACGAGCAGTACTTC
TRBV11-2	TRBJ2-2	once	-	CASSPRGIAGELFF	TGTGCCAGCAGCCCCCGGGGAATCGCCGGGGAGCTGTTTTTT
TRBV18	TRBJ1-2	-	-	CASSPSRGAEGYTF	TGTGCCAGCTCACCAAGCCGGGGGGCGGAGGGCTACACCTTC
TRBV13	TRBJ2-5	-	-	CASSLRGPFGETQYF	TGTGCCAGCAGCTTACGAGGACCCTTCGGAGAGACCCAGTACTTC
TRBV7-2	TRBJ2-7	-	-	CASSSNPDYEQYF	TGTGCCAGCAGCTCAAACCCTGACTACGAGCAGTACTTC
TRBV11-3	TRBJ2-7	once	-	CASSLRLVNEQYF	TGTGCCAGCAGCTTAAGGCTAGTCAACGAGCAGTACTTC